This T cell receptor (beta chain) was sequenced during a study of Ad26.COV2.S vaccination and SARS-CoV-2 variants. Study-wide context: Ad26.COV2.S, an intramuscular injection, was given once or twice 56 days apart.

Sample treatment: around 19 received Ad26.COV2.S at low or high dose, single or two shots; 5 received placebo; per-sample allocation not given. The investigators took samples on day 63 after the first vaccine or placebo injection. The protocol was immunoSEQ multiplex PCR, while the TCRdb copy is restricted to in-frame clones and leaves out a portion. The sample contains fewer than 800,000 clones, 80% to 90% of which appear only once. Germline V lookup: CDR1 SQVTM, CDR2 ANQGSEA. There are 15 residues in the CDR3. V shed 6 bases and J 6 bases; nucleotides not matched to a gene: 10. Sequences were derived from peripheral blood, sampled in a trial of Ad26.COV2.S vaccine versus placebo. This TCR was sampled from a person aged 18 to 65 who received the Ad26.COV2.S COVID-19 vaccine or a placebo. The chain recombines TRBV29-1 with TRBJ2-7; 14 positions match TRBD2. CDR3 sequence reads: CSVAGTSGSFGEQYF. In DNA form, the CDR3 reads TGCAGCGTCGCAGGGACTAGCGGGAGTTTCGGCGAGCAGTACTTC.